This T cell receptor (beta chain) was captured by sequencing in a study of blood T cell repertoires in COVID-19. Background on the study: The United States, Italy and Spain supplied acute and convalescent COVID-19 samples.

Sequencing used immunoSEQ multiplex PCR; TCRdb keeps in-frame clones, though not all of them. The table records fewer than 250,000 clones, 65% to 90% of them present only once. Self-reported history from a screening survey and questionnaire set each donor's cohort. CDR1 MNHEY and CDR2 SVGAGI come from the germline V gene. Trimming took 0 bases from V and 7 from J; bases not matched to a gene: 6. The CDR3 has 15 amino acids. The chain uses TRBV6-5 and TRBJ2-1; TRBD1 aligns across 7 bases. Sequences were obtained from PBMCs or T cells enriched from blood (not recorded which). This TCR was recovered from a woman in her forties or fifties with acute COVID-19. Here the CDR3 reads CASSYSGGVGNEQFF. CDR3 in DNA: TGTGCCAGCAGTTACTCAGGGGGCGTGGGAAATGAGCAGTTCTTC.